A single sample gave rise to the 22 T cell receptor beta chains below, sequenced in a study of cytomegalovirus exposure and HLA in healthy donors. Primers for the PCR totalled 60 Vbeta and 13 Jbeta. Some clones are missing from TCRdb's copy, which holds only in-frame ones; the method was immunoSEQ multiplex PCR. The data hold around 190,000 clones, with about 80% observed a single time. Specimen: PBMCs. These TCRs come from a man aged 25 to 45 in good health and CMV-seronegative.

The rearrangement uses TRBV2 and TRBJ2-7; TRBD1 is a possible D gene (5 bases). The CDR3 has 14 amino acids. Germline V CDR1 and CDR2: SNHLY, FYNNEI. Trimming removed 8 bases at V and 0 bases at J, with 14 bases between. CDR3 bases: TGTGCCAGCGGGGAACAGGATTCCTCCTACGAGCAGTACTTC. It yields the protein CASGEQDSSYEQYF.

Here the CDR3 reads CASSLSGQGSTYEQYF. In DNA form, the CDR3 reads TGTGCCAGCAGTTTATCTGGGCAGGGGTCCACCTACGAGCAGTACTTC. The chain uses TRBV28 and TRBJ2-7; D might be TRBD1 (6 bases). The CDR3 covers 16 residues. Germline CDR1 is MDHEN and CDR2 is SYDVKM. V lost 1 base and J 2 bases, leaving 15 bases between the germline ends.

This clone was observed a handful of times. V gene TRBV27 combines with J gene TRBJ2-7; possible D gene TRBD1, 5 bases. The CDR3 is made up of 13 amino acids. Germline V gene data show CDR1 as MNHEY and CDR2 as SMNVEV (reference sequence). The V end lost 2 bases, the J end lost 2 bases, and 7 bases lay between the germline ends. CDR3 protein: CASSLDSTYEQYF. The CDR3 coding sequence is TGTGCCAGCAGTTTAGACAGTACCTACGAGCAGTACTTC.

The chain joins TRBV28 to TRBJ1-2; the match to TRBD1 covers 9 bases. J gave up 4 bases and V 6 bases, and 21 bases lay outside the gene matches. Germline assignment: CDR1 MDHEN and CDR2 SYDVKM. The CDR3 length is 19 residues. CDR3 bases: TGTGCCAGCAGCCTTACGGGGGGAATGACAGGGGGATTAAGCTATGGCTACACCTTC. This sequence encodes CASSLTGGMTGGLSYGYTF.

V gene TRBV7-9 combines with J gene TRBJ2-4; 7 bases are a match to TRBD2. V lost 4 bases and J lost 3; bases outside the gene matches: 6. Germline CDR1 and CDR2: SEHNR and FQNEAQ (reference sequence). The CDR3 loop spans 15 amino acids. CDR3: CASSSGTGGKNIQYF. CDR3 nucleotide sequence: TGTGCCAGCAGCTCGGGGACGGGAGGCAAAAACATTCAGTACTTC.

This clone was found a few times. CDR3 coding DNA: TGTGCCAGCAGCTTGTCTGCGGCCGGGTGGGAGCAGTACTTC. As protein: CASSLSAAGWEQYF. V gene TRBV5-4 combines with J gene TRBJ2-7; D gene uncertain. Trimming took 1 base from V and 7 from J, leaving 15 bases between them. This CDR3 is built from 14 residues. Germline CDR1 reads SGHNT; CDR2 reads YYREEE (reference sequence).

This sequence joins TRBV10-3 and TRBJ2-7; no clear D gene. The CDR3 has 11 amino acids. Deletions cut 9 bases from V and 3 bases from J, with 9 bases between. CDR1 is ENHRY, CDR2 SYGVKD, per germline. CDR3 protein: CAISTNYEQYF. CDR3 nucleotide sequence: TGTGCCATTAGCACTAACTACGAGCAGTACTTC.

The rearrangement joins TRBV19 to TRBJ1-5; D is unclear. Germline assignment: CDR1 LNHDA and CDR2 SQIVND (reference sequence). CDR3 length equals 15 residues. The germline V and J ends were trimmed by 8 bases and 2 bases, with 16 bases remaining between them. This CDR3 reads CASCEGRRGNQPQHF. The CDR3 DNA is TGTGCCAGTTGCGAGGGTAGGAGAGGCAATCAGCCCCAGCATTTT.

This chain joins TRBV7-3 and TRBJ2-1, with 7 bases lining up with TRBD1. CDR1 and CDR2 (germline): SGHTA, FQGTGA. The length of the CDR3 is 15 residues. Unmatched junction bases numbered 2, after V lost 3 bases and J lost 0 bases. The CDR3 is CASSLDRSSYNEQFF. CDR3 in DNA: TGTGCCAGCAGCTTGGACAGGAGCTCCTACAATGAGCAGTTCTTC.

The chain recombines TRBV6-6 with TRBJ2-5, with D hard to call. This CDR3 region has 15 residues. CDR1 MNHNY and CDR2 SVGAGI come from the germline V gene (reference sequence). V was shortened by 0 bases and J by 5 bases, with 13 bases between the two germline ends. The DNA of the CDR3 is TGTGCCAGCAGTTACTCGATCGCGGAGAAGGAGACCCAGTACTTC. Its translation is CASSYSIAEKETQYF.

This clone was observed a few times. The chain combines TRBV6-1 with TRBJ1-1; 7 bases are shared with TRBD1. The trim removed 6 bases at V and 6 bases at J, leaving 10 bases unmatched. Germline V gene data show CDR1 as MNHNS and CDR2 as SASEGT. The CDR3 is 14 residues long. CDR3 protein: CASSKDRVKAEAFF. The CDR3 bases are TGTGCCAGCAGCAAAGACAGGGTAAAGGCTGAAGCTTTCTTT.

The V gene is TRBV14, the J gene TRBJ2-1; 11 nucleotides match TRBD2. The germline V gene encodes CDR1 SGHDN and CDR2 FVKESK. The V segment lost 2 bases and the J segment 0 bases; nucleotides outside the gene matches: 3. The CDR3 contains 17 residues. Here the CDR3 reads CASSQRLAGSSYNEQFF. The CDR3 DNA is TGTGCCAGCAGCCAACGACTAGCGGGGAGCTCCTACAATGAGCAGTTCTTC.

The table lists this clone with a count of one. This sequence joins TRBV27 and TRBJ2-5; a possible D gene is TRBD2 (5 bases). Germline V gene data show CDR1 as MNHEY and CDR2 as SMNVEV (reference sequence). The CDR3 length is 15 residues. V was cut by 5 bases and J by 4 bases, with 17 bases left in between. CDR3 protein: CASSSGYFLRETQYF. Written as DNA, the CDR3 is TGTGCCAGCAGTAGCGGTTATTTCCTGAGAGAGACCCAGTACTTC.

A few counts support this clone. The gene calls are TRBV5-1 and TRBJ1-1; perhaps TRBD1 as D (6 bases). The CDR3 runs 15 residues. The V gene lost 1 base and the J gene lost 2 bases, with 12 bases spanning the gap. Per the germline V gene, CDR1 is SGHRS and CDR2 is YFSETQ. CDR3 region: CASSLTGTTNTEAFF. The CDR3 DNA reads TGCGCCAGCAGCTTGACGGGGACAACAAACACTGAAGCTTTCTTT.

V gene TRBV29-1 combines with J gene TRBJ1-5, with D uncertain. The germline V gene encodes CDR1 SQVTM and CDR2 ANQGSEA. This CDR3 has 12 amino acids. V lost 4 bases to trimming and J lost 7 bases, with 11 bases between them. The CDR3 here is CSVGADTQPQHF. The DNA of the CDR3 is TGCAGCGTTGGGGCAGATACGCAGCCCCAGCATTTT.

V is TRBV19 and J is TRBJ1-4; the D gene is possibly TRBD1 (6 bases). V was trimmed by 3 bases and J by 7 bases, leaving 12 bases between them. The CDR3 extends over 14 amino acids. Per the germline V gene, CDR1 is LNHDA and CDR2 is SQIVND (reference sequence). The CDR3 DNA sequence: TGTGCCAGTAGTATTAGTGGGACACCTGAAAAACTGTTTTTT. It specifies CASSISGTPEKLFF.

The chain uses TRBV25-1 and TRBJ2-1, with 7 bases that match TRBD1. Germline trimming cut 5 bases from V and 6 bases from J; bases unmatched to any gene: 10. Germline-derived CDR1 and CDR2 are MGHDK and SYGVNS. CDR3 length: 15 residues. The CDR3: CASSKTRTGANEQFF. The DNA for the CDR3 is TGTGCCAGCAGTAAAACAAGGACAGGCGCCAATGAGCAGTTCTTC.

The V call is TRBV11-2, the J call TRBJ2-1; 13 bases align to TRBD2. The CDR3 extends over 16 amino acids. Germline CDR1 reads SGHAT; CDR2 reads FQNNGV. V shed 5 bases and J 8 bases; nucleotides not matched to a gene: 9. The CDR3 DNA reads as TGTGCCAGCAGCGATCGGACTAGCGGGAGTTTCTATGAGCAGTTCTTC. Residues: CASSDRTSGSFYEQFF.

The chain carries TRBV5-1 and TRBJ1-2; 8 nucleotides match TRBD1. V shed 9 bases, J shed 4 bases, and the junction held 14 bases outside the gene matches. The CDR3 sequence is 15 residues long. Germline V gene lookup returns CDR1 SGHRS and CDR2 YFSETQ. CDR3 DNA sequence: TGCGCCACCATCAACCAGGGGGCCCCCTTCTATGGCTACACCTTC. It translates to CATINQGAPFYGYTF.

The V call is TRBV6-6, the J call TRBJ2-1; TRBD2 matches at 7 bases. J gave up 0 bases and V 7 bases, and 9 bases lay outside the gene matches. The germline V gene encodes CDR1 MNHNY and CDR2 SVGAGI (reference sequence). The CDR3 totals 16 residues. DNA for the CDR3: TGTGCCAGCACCAGGGCTAGCGGTGGCTCCTACAATGAGCAGTTCTTC. It specifies CASTRASGGSYNEQFF.

V gene TRBV7-5 combines with J gene TRBJ2-3; TRBD2, the table's D call, lacks a check against the DNA. TRBV7-5 is listed as a pseudogene. This CDR3 spans 15 amino acids. In DNA form, the CDR3 reads TGTGCCAGAATACTAGCGGCAACATACACAGATACGCAGTATTTT. Its protein product is CARILAATYTDTQYF.

V and J are TRBV28 and TRBJ1-4; 10 nucleotides agree with TRBD1. The CDR3 consists of 15 residues. Germline V lookup: CDR1 MDHEN, CDR2 SYDVKM. Losses at the gene ends were 5 bases for V and 7 bases for J; bases not matched to a gene: 7. The CDR3 DNA sequence: TGTGCCAGCAGTCCCCCCGGGACAGGGGCTGAAAAACTGTTTTTT. Protein: CASSPPGTGAEKLFF. The full variable domain, rest sourced from reference TRBV28 and TRBJ1-4, is DVKVTQSSRYLVKRTGEKVFLECVQDMDHENMFWYRQDPGLGLRLIYFSYDVKMKEKGDIPEGYSVSREKKERFSLILESASTNQTSMYLCASSPPGTGAEKLFFGSGTQLSVL.